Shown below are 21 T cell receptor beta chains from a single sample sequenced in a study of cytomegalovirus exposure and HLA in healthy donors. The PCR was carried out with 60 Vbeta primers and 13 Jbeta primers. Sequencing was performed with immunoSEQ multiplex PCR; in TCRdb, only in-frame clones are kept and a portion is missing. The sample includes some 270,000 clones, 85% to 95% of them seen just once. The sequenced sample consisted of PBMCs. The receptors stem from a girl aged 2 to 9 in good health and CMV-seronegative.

The CDR3: CASSSVTRVDTQYF. The DNA for the CDR3 is TGTGCCAGCAGTTCCGTCACCCGGGTGGATACGCAGTATTTT. The V gene is TRBV6-1, the J gene TRBJ2-3; D is ambiguous. There are 14 residues in the CDR3. The ends were cut back, 5 bases at V and 6 bases at J, with 15 bases in the middle. CDR1 is MNHNS and CDR2 is SASEGT in the germline V gene.

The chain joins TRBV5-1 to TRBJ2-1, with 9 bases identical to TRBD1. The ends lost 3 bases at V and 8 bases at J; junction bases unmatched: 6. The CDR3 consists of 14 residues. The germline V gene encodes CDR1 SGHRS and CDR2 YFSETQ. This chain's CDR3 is CASSSGQGRDEQFF. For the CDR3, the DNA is TGCGCCAGCAGCTCAGGACAGGGGAGAGATGAGCAGTTCTTC. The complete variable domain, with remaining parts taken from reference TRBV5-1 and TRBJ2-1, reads KAGVTQTPRYLIKTRGQQVTLSCSPISGHRSVSWYQQTPGQGLQFLFEYFSETQRNKGNFPGRFSGRQFSNSRSEMNVSTLELGDSALYLCASSSGQGRDEQFFGPGTRLTVL.

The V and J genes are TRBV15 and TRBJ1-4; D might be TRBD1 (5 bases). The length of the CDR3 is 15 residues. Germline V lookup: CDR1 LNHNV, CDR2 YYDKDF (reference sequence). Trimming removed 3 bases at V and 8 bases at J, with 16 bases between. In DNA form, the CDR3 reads TGTGCCACCAGCAGGCAGGGTTCCCGAAGGGAAAAACTGTTTTTT. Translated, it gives CATSRQGSRREKLFF. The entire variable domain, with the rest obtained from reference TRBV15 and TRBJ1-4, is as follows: DAMVIQNPRYQVTQFGKPVTLSCSQTLNHNVMYWYQQKSSQAPKLLFHYYDKDFNNEADTPDNFQSRRPNTSFCFLDIRSPGLGDTAMYLCATSRQGSRREKLFFGSGTQLSVL.

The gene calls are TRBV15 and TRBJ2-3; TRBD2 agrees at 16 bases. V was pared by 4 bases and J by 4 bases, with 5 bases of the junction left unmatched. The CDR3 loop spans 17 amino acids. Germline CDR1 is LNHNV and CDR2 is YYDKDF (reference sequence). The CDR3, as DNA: TGTGCCACCAGCACAAGAGGGACTAGCGGGGGGGCAGATACGCAGTATTTT. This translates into CATSTRGTSGGADTQYF.

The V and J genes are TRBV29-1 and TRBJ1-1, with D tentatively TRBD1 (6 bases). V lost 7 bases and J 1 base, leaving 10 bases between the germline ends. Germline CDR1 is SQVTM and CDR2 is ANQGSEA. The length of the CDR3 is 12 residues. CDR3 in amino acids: CSGRTANTEAFF. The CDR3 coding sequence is TGCAGCGGCCGGACAGCGAACACTGAAGCTTTCTTT.

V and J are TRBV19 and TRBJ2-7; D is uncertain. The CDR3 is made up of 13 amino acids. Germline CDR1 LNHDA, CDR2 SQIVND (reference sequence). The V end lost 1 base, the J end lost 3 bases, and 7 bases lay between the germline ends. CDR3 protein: CASSIGGLYEQYF. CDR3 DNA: TGTGCCAGTAGTATAGGTGGCCTCTACGAGCAGTACTTC. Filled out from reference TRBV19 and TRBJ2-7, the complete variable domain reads DGGITQSPKYLFRKEGQNVTLSCEQNLNHDAMYWYRQDPGQGLRLIYYSQIVNDFQKGDIAEGYSVSREKKESFPLTVTSAQKNPTAFYLCASSIGGLYEQYFGPGTRLTVT.

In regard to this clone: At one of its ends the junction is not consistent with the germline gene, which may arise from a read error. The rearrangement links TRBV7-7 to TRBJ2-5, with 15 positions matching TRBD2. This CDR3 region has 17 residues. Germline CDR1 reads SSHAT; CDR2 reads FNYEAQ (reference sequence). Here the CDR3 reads CASSSGLAGGFQETQYF. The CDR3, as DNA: TGTGCTAGCAGCTCGGGACTAGCGGGGGGATTCCAAGAGACCCAGTACTTC.

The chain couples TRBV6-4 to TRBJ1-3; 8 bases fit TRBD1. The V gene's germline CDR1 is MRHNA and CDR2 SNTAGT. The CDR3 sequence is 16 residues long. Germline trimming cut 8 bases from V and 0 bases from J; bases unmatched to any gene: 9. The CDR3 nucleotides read TGTGCCAGCGCGGGACAGGCAAAAACCTCTGGAAACACCATATATTTT. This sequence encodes CASAGQAKTSGNTIYF.

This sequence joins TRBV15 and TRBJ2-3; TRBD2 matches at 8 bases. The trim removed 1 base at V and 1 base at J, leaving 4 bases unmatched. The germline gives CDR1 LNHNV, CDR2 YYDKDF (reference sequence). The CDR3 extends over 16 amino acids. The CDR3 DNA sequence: TGTGCCACCAGCAGAGCGGGACTAGTCGGCACAGATACGCAGTATTTT. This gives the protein CATSRAGLVGTDTQYF.

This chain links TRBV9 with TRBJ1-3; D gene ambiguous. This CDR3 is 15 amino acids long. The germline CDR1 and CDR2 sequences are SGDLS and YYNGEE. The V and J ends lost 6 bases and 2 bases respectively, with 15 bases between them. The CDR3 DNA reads TGTGCCAGCATTCCGCCCAGCCGGGCTGGAAACACCATATATTTT. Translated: CASIPPSRAGNTIYF.

The CDR3 nucleotides are TGCGCCAGCAGCTTGGAGGGGGTCGGAAACACCATATATTTT. It encodes CASSLEGVGNTIYF. The chain joins TRBV5-1 to TRBJ1-3; possibly TRBD1 for D (6 bases). CDR1 and CDR2 (germline): SGHRS, YFSETQ. V shed 0 bases and J shed 4 bases, with 8 bases lying between them. The CDR3 totals 14 residues.

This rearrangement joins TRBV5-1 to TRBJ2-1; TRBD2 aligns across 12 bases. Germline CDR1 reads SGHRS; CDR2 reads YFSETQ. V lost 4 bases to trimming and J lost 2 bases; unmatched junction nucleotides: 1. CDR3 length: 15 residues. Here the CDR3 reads CASSLAGGTYNEQFF. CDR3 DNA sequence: TGCGCCAGCAGCCTAGCGGGAGGGACCTACAATGAGCAGTTCTTC.

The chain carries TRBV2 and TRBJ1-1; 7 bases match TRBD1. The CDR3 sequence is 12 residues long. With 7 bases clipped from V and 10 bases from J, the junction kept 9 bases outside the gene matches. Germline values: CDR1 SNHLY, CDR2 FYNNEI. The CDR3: CASIATGQRAFF. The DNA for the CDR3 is TGTGCCAGCATTGCTACGGGACAGCGAGCTTTCTTT.

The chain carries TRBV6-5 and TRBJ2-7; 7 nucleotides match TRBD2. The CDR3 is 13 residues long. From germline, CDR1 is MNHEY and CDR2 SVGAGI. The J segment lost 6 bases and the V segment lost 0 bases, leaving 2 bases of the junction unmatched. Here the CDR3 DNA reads TGTGCCAGCAGTTACTCGGCGGGGGTCGAGCAGTACTTC. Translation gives CASSYSAGVEQYF.

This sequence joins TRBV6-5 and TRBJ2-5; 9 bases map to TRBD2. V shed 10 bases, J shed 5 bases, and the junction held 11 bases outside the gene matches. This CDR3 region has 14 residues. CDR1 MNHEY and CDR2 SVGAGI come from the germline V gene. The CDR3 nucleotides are TGTGCCACCAGAGCGGGAGGCCTATTGGAGACCCAGTACTTC. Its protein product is CATRAGGLLETQYF.

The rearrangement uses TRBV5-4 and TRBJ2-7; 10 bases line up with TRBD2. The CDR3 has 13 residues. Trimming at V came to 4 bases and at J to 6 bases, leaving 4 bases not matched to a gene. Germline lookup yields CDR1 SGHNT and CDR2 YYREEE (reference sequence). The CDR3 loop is CASSQGLATEQYF. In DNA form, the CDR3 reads TGTGCCAGCAGCCAGGGACTAGCGACCGAGCAGTACTTC.

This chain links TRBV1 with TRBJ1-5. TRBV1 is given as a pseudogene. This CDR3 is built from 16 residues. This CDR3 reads CTSSQEGGVRNQPQHF. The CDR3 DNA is TGCACCAGCAGCCAAGAGGGGGGGGTCCGCAATCAGCCCCAGCATTTT.

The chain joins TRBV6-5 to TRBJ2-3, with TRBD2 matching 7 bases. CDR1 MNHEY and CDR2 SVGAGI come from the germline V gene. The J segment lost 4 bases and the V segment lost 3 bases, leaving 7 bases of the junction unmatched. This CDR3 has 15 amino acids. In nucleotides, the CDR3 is TGTGCCAGCAGTTATGCCGGACTAGTAGCAGATACGCAGTATTTT. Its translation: CASSYAGLVADTQYF.

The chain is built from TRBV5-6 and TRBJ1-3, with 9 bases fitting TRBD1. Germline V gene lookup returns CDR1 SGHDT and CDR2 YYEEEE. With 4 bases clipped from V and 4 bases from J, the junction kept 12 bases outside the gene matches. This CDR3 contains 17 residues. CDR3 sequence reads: CASSPSPGQGIGNTIYF. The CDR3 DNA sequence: TGTGCCAGCAGCCCCAGCCCGGGACAGGGTATCGGAAACACCATATATTTT.

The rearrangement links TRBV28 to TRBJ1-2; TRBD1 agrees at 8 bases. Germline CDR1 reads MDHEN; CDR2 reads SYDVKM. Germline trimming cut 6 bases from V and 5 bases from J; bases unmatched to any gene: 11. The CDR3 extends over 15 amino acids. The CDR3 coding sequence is TGTGCCAGCAGGACCGGACAGGGTAGGGGTTATGGCTACACCTTC. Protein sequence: CASRTGQGRGYGYTF.

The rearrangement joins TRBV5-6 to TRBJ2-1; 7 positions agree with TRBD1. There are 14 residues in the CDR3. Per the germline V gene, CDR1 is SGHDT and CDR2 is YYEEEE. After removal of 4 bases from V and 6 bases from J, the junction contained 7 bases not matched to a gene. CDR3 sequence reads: CASSRQGPVNEQFF. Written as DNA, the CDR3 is TGTGCCAGCAGCCGACAGGGTCCCGTCAATGAGCAGTTCTTC.